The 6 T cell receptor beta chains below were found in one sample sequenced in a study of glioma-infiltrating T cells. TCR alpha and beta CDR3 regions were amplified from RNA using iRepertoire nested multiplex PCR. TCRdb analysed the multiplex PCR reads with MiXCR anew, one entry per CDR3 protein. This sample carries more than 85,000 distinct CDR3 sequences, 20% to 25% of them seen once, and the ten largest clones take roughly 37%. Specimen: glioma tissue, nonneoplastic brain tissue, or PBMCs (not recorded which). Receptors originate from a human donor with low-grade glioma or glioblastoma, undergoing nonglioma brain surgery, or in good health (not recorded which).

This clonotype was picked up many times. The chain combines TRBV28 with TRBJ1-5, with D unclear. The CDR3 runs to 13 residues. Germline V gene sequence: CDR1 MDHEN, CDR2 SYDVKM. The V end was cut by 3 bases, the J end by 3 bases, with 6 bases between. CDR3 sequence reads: CASSLEYNQPQHF. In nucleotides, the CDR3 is TGTGCCAGCAGTTTGGAGTACAATCAGCCCCAGCATTTT.

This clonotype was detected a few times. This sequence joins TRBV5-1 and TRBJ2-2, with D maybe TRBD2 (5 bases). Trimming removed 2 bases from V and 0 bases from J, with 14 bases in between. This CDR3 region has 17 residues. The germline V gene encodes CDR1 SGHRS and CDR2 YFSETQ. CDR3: CASSFSEGSANTGELFF. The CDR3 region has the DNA TGCGCCAGCAGCTTTTCGGAAGGTAGCGCGAACACCGGGGAGCTGTTTTTT.

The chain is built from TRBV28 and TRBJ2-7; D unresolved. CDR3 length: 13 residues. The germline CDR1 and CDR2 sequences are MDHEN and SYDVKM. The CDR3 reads CVSSLPGSYEQYF. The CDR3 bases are TGTGTTAGCAGTTTACCCGGCTCCTACGAGCAGTACTTC.

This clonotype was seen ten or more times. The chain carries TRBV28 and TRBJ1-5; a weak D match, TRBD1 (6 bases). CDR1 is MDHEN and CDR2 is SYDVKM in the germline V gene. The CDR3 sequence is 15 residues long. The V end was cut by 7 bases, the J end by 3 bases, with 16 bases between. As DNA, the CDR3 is TGTGCCAGCACCCGCCTCCGGGACATCAATCAGCCCCAGCATTTT. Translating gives CASTRLRDINQPQHF. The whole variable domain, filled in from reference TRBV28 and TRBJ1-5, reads DVKVTQSSRYLVKRTGEKVFLECVQDMDHENMFWYRQDPGLGLRLIYFSYDVKMKEKGDIPEGYSVSREKKERFSLILESASTNQTSMYLCASTRLRDINQPQHFGDGTRLSIL.

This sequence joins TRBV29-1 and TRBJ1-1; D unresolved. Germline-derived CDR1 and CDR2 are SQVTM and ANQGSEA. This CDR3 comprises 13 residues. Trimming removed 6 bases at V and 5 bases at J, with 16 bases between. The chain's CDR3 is CSVRTGRITEAFF. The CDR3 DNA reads TGCAGCGTACGGACGGGTAGAATTACTGAAGCTTTCTTT.

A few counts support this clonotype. In nucleotides, the CDR3 is TGCAGTGCTAGACAGGGCCCTGAAGCTTTCTTT. It encodes CSARQGPEAFF. J is TRBJ1-1 and V is TRBV20-1, with D perhaps matching TRBD1 (5 bases). The germline V and J ends were trimmed by 2 bases and 6 bases, with 7 bases remaining between them. CDR1 DFQATT and CDR2 SNEGSKA come from the germline V gene (reference sequence). The CDR3 totals 11 residues.